Presented here are 9 T cell receptor beta chains from one specimen sequenced in a study of OX40 agonist ivuxolimab in advanced cancers. The table came from immunoSEQ multiplex PCR; TCRdb's copy has only in-frame clones and leaves some out. The sample records about 94,000 clones, around 91% being singletons. The sequenced sample was CD4+ or CD8+ T cells sorted from blood, obtained in a trial of the OX40 agonist ivuxolimab. The source is an adult with an advanced solid tumor such as melanoma, head and neck, liver or kidney cancer.

This clone has just one count. The chain links TRBV6-6 to TRBJ1-2; tentative D call: TRBD1 (6 bases). This CDR3 contains 14 residues. V shed 4 bases and J shed 8 bases, with 17 bases lying between them. Germline V gene data show CDR1 as MNHNY and CDR2 as SVGAGI (reference sequence). The CDR3 sequence: CASSSPPGTSGYTF. The CDR3 nucleotides are TGTGCCAGCAGTTCCCCCCCCGGGACATCGGGCTACACCTTC.

V usage is TRBV10-3 and J usage is TRBJ2-1; TRBD2 aligns across 9 bases. Germline CDR1 and CDR2: ENHRY and SYGVKD. The junction had 12 bases not matched to a gene; V was cut back by 8 bases and J by 4 bases. CDR3 length: 16 residues. The CDR3 DNA follows: TGTGCCATCGACGCGGGAGGGCCAGGAATTTACAATGAGCAGTTCTTC. Amino acid sequence: CAIDAGGPGIYNEQFF.

The chain couples TRBV30 to TRBJ1-1, with 7 bases identical to TRBD1. Germline CDR1 and CDR2: GTSNPN and SVGIG (reference sequence). J gave up 7 bases and V 4 bases, and 12 bases lay outside the gene matches. The CDR3 consists of 14 residues. As DNA, the CDR3 is TGTGCCTGGAATATGGGACAGAGGGGCGGTGAAGCTTTCTTT. This gives the protein CAWNMGQRGGEAFF.

V is TRBV7-6 and J is TRBJ1-1, with D unresolved. Germline V gene data show CDR1 as SGHVS and CDR2 as FNYEAQ. V lost 3 bases, J lost 3 bases, and 14 bases lay in between. The CDR3 runs to 15 residues. CDR3: CASSFLAGFDTEAFF. CDR3 nucleotide sequence: TGTGCCAGCAGCTTTCTGGCGGGGTTTGACACTGAAGCTTTCTTT.

This clone was detected once. The chain uses TRBV7-9 and TRBJ1-4, with TRBD1 as a possible D gene (5 bases). CDR1 and CDR2 (germline): SEHNR, FQNEAQ (reference sequence). This CDR3 region has 16 residues. V was pared by 5 bases and J by 8 bases, with 21 bases between. The CDR3 nucleotides are TGTGCCAGCAGCAACAAAGCAGGGCCCGGGGGGGAAAAACTGTTTTTT. This gives the protein CASSNKAGPGGEKLFF.

The chain employs TRBV11-2 and TRBJ1-5; D perhaps matches TRBD1 (5 bases). The V and J ends lost 2 bases and 4 bases respectively, with 9 bases between them. The CDR3 contains 14 residues. Germline V CDR1 and CDR2: SGHAT, FQNNGV. The CDR3 spells CASSLQGGNQPQHF. In DNA, the CDR3 is TGTGCCAGCAGCTTACAGGGTGGAAATCAGCCCCAGCATTTT.

The V gene is TRBV7-9, the J gene TRBJ2-7; perhaps TRBD1 as D (6 bases). CDR1 and CDR2 from the germline V gene are SEHNR and FQNEAQ (reference sequence). There are 15 residues in the CDR3. The V end was cut by 5 bases, the J end by 1 base, with 15 bases between. This CDR3 reads CASSGDWDKSYEQYF. The CDR3 DNA is TGTGCCAGCAGCGGTGACTGGGACAAGTCCTACGAGCAGTACTTC.

This clone has more than one count but fewer than ten. Other nucleotide sequences from this sample produce the same CDR3. The V and J genes are TRBV27 and TRBJ2-5; 7 bases align to TRBD1. This CDR3 has 15 residues. J was trimmed by 2 bases and V by 2 bases; bases with no gene match: 5. CDR1 is MNHEY, CDR2 SMNVEV, per germline (reference sequence). The CDR3 region has the DNA TGTGCCAGCAGTTTAATGGGCAGGGGGCAAGAGACCCAGTACTTC. Protein sequence: CASSLMGRGQETQYF.

The CDR3: CSASDTYEQYF. The CDR3 DNA reads TGCAGTGCTAGCGATACCTACGAGCAGTACTTC. The chain has TRBV20-1 and TRBJ2-7; no firm D call. CDR1 and CDR2 from the germline V gene are DFQATT and SNEGSKA (reference sequence). The CDR3 is 11 amino acids. V dropped 3 bases and J dropped 2 bases, with 5 bases sitting between them.